This T cell receptor (beta chain) was sequenced in a study of beta chain features in type 1 diabetes. This clone has a handful of counts. What it recognizes is unknown. The sample contains more than one DNA sequence encoding this CDR3. Findings and caveats of the study: TCRB CDR3 length was moderately but significantly reduced in all four CD4+ subsets of Type 1 diabetes patients. At VDJ recombination sites, type 1 diabetes patients had fewer insertions and more deleted nucleotides.

Expressed TCRB transcripts were sequenced because the isolated RNA had all been reverse transcribed beforehand. Method: immunoSEQ multiplex PCR; TCRdb's copy keeps in-frame clones and lacks some. The table shows some 660,000 clones, with about an eighth occurring only once. The CDR3 spans 15 residues. Trimming pared 5 bases from V and 1 base from J, leaving 10 bases between. Germline loops: CDR1 SGHRS, CDR2 YFSETQ. The receptor's source is a man younger than 30 with type 1 diabetes. The chain links TRBV5-1 to TRBJ2-6; a possible D gene is TRBD2 (6 bases). The sample consisted of naive CD4+ T cells from blood. In DNA form, the CDR3 reads TGCGCCAGCAGTCCGGGGGTATCTGGGGCCAACGTCCTGACTTTC. Protein sequence: CASSPGVSGANVLTF. Full variable domain (rest looked up from reference TRBV5-1 and TRBJ2-6): KAGVTQTPRYLIKTRGQQVTLSCSPISGHRSVSWYQQTPGQGLQFLFEYFSETQRNKGNFPGRFSGRQFSNSRSEMNVSTLELGDSALYLCASSPGVSGANVLTFGAGSRLTVL.